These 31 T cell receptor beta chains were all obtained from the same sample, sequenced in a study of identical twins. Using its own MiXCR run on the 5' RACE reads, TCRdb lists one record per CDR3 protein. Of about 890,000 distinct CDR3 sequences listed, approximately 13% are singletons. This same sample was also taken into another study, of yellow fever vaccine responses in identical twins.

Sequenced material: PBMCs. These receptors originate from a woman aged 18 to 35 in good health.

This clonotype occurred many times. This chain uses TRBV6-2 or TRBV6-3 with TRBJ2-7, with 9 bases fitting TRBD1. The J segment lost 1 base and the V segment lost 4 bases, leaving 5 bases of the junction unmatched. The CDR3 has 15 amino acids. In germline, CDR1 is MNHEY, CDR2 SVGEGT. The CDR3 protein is CASSSPGTGSYEQYV. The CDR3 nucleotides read TGTGCCAGCAGTTCGCCCGGGACAGGGTCCTACGAGCAGTACGTC.

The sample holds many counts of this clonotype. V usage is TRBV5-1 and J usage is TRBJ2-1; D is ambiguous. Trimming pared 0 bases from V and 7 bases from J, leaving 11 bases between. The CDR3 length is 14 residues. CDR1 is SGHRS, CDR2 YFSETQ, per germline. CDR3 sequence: CASSLVARSNEQFF. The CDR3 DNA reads TGCGCCAGCAGCTTGGTTGCTAGATCGAATGAGCAGTTCTTC.

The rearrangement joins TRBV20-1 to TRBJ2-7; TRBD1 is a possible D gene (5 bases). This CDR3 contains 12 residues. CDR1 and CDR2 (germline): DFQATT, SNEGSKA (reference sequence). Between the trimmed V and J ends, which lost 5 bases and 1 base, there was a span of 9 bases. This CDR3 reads CSALTDSYEQYF. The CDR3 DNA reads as TGCAGTGCTCTGACAGATTCCTACGAGCAGTACTTC.

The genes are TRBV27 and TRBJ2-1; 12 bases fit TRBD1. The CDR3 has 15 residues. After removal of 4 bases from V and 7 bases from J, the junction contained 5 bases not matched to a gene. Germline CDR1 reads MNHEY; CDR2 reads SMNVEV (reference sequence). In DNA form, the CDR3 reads TGTGCCAGCAGTTACCGGGACAGGGGGCCGAATGAGCAGTTCTTC. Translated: CASSYRDRGPNEQFF.

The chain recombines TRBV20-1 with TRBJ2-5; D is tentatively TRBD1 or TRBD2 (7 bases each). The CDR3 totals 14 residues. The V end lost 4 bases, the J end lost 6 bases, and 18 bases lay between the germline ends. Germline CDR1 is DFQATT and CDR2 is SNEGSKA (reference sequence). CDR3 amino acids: CSATQGGPSKTQYF. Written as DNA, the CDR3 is TGCAGTGCTACCCAGGGGGGGCCGTCGAAGACCCAGTACTTC.

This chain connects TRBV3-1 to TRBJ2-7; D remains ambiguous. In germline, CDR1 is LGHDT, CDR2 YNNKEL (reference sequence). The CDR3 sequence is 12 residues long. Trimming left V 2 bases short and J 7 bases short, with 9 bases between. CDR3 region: CASSQSSGEQYF. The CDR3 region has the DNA TGTGCCAGCAGCCAATCCTCCGGGGAGCAGTACTTC.

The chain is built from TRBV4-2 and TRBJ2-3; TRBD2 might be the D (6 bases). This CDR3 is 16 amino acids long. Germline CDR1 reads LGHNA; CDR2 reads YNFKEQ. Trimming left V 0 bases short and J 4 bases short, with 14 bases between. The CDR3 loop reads CASSQDPGLLPDTQYF. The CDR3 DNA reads TGTGCCAGCAGCCAAGACCCGGGACTCCTTCCAGATACGCAGTATTTT.

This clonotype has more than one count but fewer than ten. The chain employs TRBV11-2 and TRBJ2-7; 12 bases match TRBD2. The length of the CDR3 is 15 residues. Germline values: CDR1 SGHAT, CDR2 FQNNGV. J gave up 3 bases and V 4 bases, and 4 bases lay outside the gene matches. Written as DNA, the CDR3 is TGTGCCAGCAGCTCGACTAGCGGGGGTTACTACGAGCAGTACGTC. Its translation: CASSSTSGGYYEQYV.

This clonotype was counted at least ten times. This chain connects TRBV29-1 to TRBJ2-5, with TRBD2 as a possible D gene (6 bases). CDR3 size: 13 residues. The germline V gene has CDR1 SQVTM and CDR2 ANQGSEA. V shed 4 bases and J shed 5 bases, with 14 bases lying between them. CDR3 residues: CSVAPGVWETQYF. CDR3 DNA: TGCAGCGTTGCGCCGGGGGTATGGGAGACCCAGTACTTC.

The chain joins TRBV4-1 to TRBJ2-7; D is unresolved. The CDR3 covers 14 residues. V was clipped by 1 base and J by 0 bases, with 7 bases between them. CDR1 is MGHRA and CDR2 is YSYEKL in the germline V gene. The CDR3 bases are TGCGCCAGCAGCCAAGTTGGCACCTCCTACGAGCAGTACGTC. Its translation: CASSQVGTSYEQYV.

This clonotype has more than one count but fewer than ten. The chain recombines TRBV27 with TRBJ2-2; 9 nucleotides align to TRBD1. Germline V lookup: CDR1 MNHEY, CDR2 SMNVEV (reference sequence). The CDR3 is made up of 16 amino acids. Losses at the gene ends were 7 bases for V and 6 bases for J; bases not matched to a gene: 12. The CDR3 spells CASTYGTGRNAGELFF. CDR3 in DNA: TGTGCCAGCACCTACGGGACAGGGAGGAATGCCGGGGAGCTGTTTTTT.

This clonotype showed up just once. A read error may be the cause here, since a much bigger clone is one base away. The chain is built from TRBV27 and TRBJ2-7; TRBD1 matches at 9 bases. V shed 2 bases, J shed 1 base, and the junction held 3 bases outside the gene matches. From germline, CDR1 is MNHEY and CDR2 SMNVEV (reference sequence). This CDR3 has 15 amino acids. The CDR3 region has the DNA TGTGCCAGCAGTTTAACCGGGACAGGGTCCTACGAGCAGTACGTC. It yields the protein CASSLTGTGSYEQYV.

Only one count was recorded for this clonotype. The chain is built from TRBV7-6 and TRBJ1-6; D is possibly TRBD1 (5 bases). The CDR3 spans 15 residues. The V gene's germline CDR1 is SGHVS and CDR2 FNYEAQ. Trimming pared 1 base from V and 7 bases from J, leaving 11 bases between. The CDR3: CASSLDPGQNSPLHF. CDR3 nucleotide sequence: TGTGCCAGCAGCTTAGATCCGGGGCAAAATTCACCCCTCCACTTT.

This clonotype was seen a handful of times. The CDR3 protein is CASSVARHGLEQYF. In DNA form, the CDR3 reads TGTGCCAGCAGCGTAGCTCGACACGGGCTCGAGCAGTACTTC. The J gene is TRBJ2-7, the V gene TRBV9; D remains unclear. Per germline, CDR1 SGDLS and CDR2 YYNGEE. Trimming pared 0 bases from V and 6 bases from J, leaving 13 bases between. The CDR3 is made up of 14 amino acids. Full variable domain (remainder filled in from reference TRBV9 and TRBJ2-7): DSGVTQTPKHLITATGQRVTLRCSPRSGDLSVYWYQQSLDQGLQFLIQYYNGEERAKGNILERFSAQQFPDLHSELNLSSLELGDSALYFCASSVARHGLEQYFGPGTRLTVT.

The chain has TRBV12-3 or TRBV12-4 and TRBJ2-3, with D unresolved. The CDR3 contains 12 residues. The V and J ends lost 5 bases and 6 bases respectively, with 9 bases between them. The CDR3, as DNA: TGTGCCAGCAGTGCCGGGCAGGATACGCAGTATTTT. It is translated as CASSAGQDTQYF.

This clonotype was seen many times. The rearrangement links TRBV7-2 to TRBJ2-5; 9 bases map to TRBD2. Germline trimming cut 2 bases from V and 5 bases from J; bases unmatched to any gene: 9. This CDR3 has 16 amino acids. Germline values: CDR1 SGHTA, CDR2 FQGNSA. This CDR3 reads CASSLQGLAGPETQYF. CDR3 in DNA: TGTGCCAGCAGCTTACAGGGACTAGCCGGCCCTGAGACCCAGTACTTC.

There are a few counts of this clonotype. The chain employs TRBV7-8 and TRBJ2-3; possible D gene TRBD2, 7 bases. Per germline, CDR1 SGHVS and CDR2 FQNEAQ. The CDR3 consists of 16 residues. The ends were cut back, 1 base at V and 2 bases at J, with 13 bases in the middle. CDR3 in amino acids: CASSLVWRGLTDTQYF. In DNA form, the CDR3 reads TGTGCCAGCAGCTTAGTCTGGCGGGGGCTCACAGATACGCAGTATTTT. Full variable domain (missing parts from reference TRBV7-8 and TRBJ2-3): GAGVSQSPRYKVAKRGQDVALRCDPISGHVSLFWYQQALGQGPEFLTYFQNEAQLDKSGLPSDRFFAERPEGSVSTLKIQRTQQEDSAVYLCASSLVWRGLTDTQYFGPGTRLTVL.

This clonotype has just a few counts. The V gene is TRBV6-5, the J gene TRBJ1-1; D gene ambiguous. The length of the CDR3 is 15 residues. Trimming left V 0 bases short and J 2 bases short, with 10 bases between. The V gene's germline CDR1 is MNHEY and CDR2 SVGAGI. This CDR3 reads CASSYSARHNTEAFF. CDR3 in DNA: TGTGCCAGCAGTTACTCTGCCAGACACAACACTGAAGCTTTCTTT.

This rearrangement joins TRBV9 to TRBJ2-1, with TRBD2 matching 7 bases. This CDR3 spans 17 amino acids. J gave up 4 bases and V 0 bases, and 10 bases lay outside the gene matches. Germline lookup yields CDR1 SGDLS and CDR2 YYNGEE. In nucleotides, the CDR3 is TGTGCCAGCAGCGTAGTCGGAAGCGGGAATGGGTACAATGAGCAGTTCTTC. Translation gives CASSVVGSGNGYNEQFF.

The CDR3 nucleotides are TGTGCCAGCAGTCAACCGGGACAGGGGGCTGAAGAGACCCAGTACTTC. Translated: CASSQPGQGAEETQYF. The genes are TRBV25-1 and TRBJ2-5; TRBD1 agrees at 12 bases. The CDR3 extends over 16 amino acids. Trimming removed 5 bases from V and 3 bases from J; junction bases left unmatched: 7. Germline lookup yields CDR1 MGHDK and CDR2 SYGVNS.

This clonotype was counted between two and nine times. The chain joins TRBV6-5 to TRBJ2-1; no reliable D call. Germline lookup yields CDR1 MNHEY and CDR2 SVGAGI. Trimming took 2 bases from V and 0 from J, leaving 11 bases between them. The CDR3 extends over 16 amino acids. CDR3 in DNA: TGTGCCAGCAGTTACGACGGCCCCCGCTCCTACAATGAGCAGTTCTTC. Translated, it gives CASSYDGPRSYNEQFF.

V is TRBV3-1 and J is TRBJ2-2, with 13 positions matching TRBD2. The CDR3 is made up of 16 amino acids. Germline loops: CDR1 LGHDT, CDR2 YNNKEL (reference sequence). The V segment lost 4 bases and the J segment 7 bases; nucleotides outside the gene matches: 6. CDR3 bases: TGTGCCAGCAGCCCTAGGACTAGCGGGAGTAACGGGGAGCTGTTTTTT. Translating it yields CASSPRTSGSNGELFF.

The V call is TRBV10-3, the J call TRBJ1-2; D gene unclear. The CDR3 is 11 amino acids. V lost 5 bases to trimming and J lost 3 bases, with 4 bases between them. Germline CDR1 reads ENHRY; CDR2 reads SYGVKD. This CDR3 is CAISSDYGYTF. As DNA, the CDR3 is TGTGCCATCAGTTCGGACTATGGCTACACCTTC.

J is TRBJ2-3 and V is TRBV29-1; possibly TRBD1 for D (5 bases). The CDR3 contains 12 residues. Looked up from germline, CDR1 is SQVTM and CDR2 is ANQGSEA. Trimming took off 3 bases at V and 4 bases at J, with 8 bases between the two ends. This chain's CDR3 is CSVDQGADTQYF. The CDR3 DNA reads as TGCAGCGTTGACCAGGGTGCAGATACGCAGTATTTT.

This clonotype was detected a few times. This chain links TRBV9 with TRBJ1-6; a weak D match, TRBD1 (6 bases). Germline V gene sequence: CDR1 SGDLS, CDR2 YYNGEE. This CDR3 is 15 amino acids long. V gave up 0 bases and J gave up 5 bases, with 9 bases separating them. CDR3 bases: TGTGCCAGCAGCGTAGGGACAGTGCATAATTCACCCCTCCACTTT. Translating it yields CASSVGTVHNSPLHF.

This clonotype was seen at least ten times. The CDR3 sequence: CASSPGVSGGAVETQYF. The CDR3, as DNA: TGTGCCAGCAGCCCAGGGGTCTCAGGGGGCGCAGTCGAGACCCAGTACTTC. V is TRBV11-2 and J is TRBJ2-5; 8 bases fit TRBD1. Germline V gene lookup returns CDR1 SGHAT and CDR2 FQNNGV. The CDR3 covers 17 residues. Losses at the gene ends were 5 bases for V and 5 bases for J; bases not matched to a gene: 16.

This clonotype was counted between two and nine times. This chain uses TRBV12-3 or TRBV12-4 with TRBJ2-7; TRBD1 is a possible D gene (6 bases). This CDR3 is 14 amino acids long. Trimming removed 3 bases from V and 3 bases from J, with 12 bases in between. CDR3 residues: CASSLTGLNYEQYF. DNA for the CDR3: TGTGCCAGCAGTTTGACAGGCCTGAACTACGAGCAGTACTTC.

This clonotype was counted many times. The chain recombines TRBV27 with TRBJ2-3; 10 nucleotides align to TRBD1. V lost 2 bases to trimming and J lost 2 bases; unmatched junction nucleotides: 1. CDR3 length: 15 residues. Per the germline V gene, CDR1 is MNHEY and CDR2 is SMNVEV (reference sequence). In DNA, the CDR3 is TGTGCCAGCAGTTTAGGGACAGGGGTCACAGATACGCAGTATTTT. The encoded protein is CASSLGTGVTDTQYF.

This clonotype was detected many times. CDR3 DNA: TGCGCCAGCAGCTATGGTAGGCAGGGGGAGACCCAGTACTTC. Amino acid sequence: CASSYGRQGETQYF. The J gene is TRBJ2-5, the V gene TRBV5-1, with D possibly TRBD1 on 6 matching bases. The germline V gene encodes CDR1 SGHRS and CDR2 YFSETQ. The CDR3 is made up of 14 amino acids. The ends were cut back, 3 bases at V and 5 bases at J, with 14 bases in the middle.

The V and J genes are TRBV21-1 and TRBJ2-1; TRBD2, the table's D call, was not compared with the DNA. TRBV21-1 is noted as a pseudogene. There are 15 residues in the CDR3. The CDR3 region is CASSVGGPGYNEQFF. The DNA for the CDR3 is TGTGCCAGCAGCGTAGGAGGGCCGGGGTACAATGAGCAGTTCTTC.

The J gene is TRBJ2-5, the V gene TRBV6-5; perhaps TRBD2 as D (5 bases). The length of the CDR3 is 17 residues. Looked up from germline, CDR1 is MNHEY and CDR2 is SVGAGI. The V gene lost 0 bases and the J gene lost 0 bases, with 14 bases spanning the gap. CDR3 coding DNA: TGTGCCAGCAGTTACTCGACGCCTAGCAGATACCAAGAGACCCAGTACTTC. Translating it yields CASSYSTPSRYQETQYF.